This record concerns one T cell receptor beta chain sequence. The antigen is undetermined. This sample is drawn from a study of CD8 T cells in ankylosing spondylitis. Study-wide points: Disease-associated clones were reportedly significantly overrepresented in matched ankylosing spondylitis synovial fluid. With a CD8+ phenotype, disease-linked clones were relatively rare in peripheral blood.

A quantitative 5'-RACE method, one with molecular barcodes, was used to make TCR beta libraries. MiXCR, applied by TCRdb to the 5' RACE reads, yields one record per CDR3 protein. Of 220,000 or so distinct CDR3 sequences in the sample, 8% to 11% are singletons; the top ten hold about 19%. The CDR3 spans 14 residues. V shed 0 bases and J 6 bases; nucleotides not matched to a gene: 0. Germline CDR1 reads KGHSH; CDR2 reads LQKENI. The sequenced material came from blood, either unsorted or a sorted T cell fraction (not recorded which). The sequence derives from a male donor with ankylosing spondylitis or in good health (not recorded which). The rearrangement uses TRBV18 and TRBJ2-3; 10 bases align to TRBD2. The CDR3 region is CASSPPLAGDTQYF. In DNA form, the CDR3 reads TGTGCCAGCTCACCACCACTAGCGGGGGATACGCAGTATTTT. The full variable domain, rest sourced from reference TRBV18 and TRBJ2-3, is NAGVMQNPRHLVRRRGQEARLRCSPMKGHSHVYWYRQLPEEGLKFMVYLQKENIIDESGMPKERFSAEFPKEGPSILRIQQVVRGDSAAYFCASSPPLAGDTQYFGPGTRLTVL.